This T cell receptor (beta chain) was captured in a study of T cells after yellow fever vaccination. Study background: In the case of low-cell-number fractions, SMART-Seq v4 Ultra Low Input was used for preparation. Findings and caveats of the study: Contaminating bulk clonotypes could be abundant in FACS-sorted repertoires.

This clonotype showed up many times. Its target is unknown. One entry per CDR3 protein results from TCRdb running MiXCR on the 5' RACE reads. Of about 350,000 distinct CDR3 sequences in the sample, roughly 8.6% were seen once. The CDR3 is 14 amino acids. Trimming took 5 bases from V and 3 from J, leaving 11 bases between them. The V gene is TRBV12-3 or TRBV12-4, the J gene TRBJ1-3, with unresolved D. The clonotype comes from a man aged 18 to 30 who received the YFV17D yellow fever vaccine. The starting material was PBMCs, obtained around 45 days after the first yellow fever vaccination. CDR3: CASSPSAGGNTIYF. The CDR3 nucleotides read TGTGCCAGCAGTCCGTCGGCGGGTGGAAACACCATATATTTT.